This TCR beta chain was recovered during a study of T-cell reconstitution after alpha-beta-depleted transplantation in children. The junction had 10 bases not matched to a gene; V was cut back by 7 bases and J by 7 bases. CDR3 length: 15 amino acids. Germline V gene lookup returns CDR1 MDHEN and CDR2 SYDVKM. This clonotype appeared many times. As it was prepared, the TCRbeta library received unique molecular identifiers. Each CDR3 protein is one row after TCRdb ran MiXCR on the PCR reads. The sample holds 150,000 to 200,000 distinct CDR3 sequences, about 14% seen once. The rearrangement joins TRBV28 to TRBJ2-2; 9 nucleotides agree with TRBD1. The origin of this receptor is a human donor who donated a stem cell graft to a child with acute lymphoblastic leukemia. Here the sequenced sample was PBMCs from the stem cell graft donor, taken from the stem cell graft. The CDR3 here is CASTGDRVGSGELFF. The CDR3 DNA sequence: TGTGCCAGCACCGGGGACAGGGTTGGTAGCGGGGAGCTGTTTTTT.